The sequence of this T cell receptor beta chain was determined in a study of cytomegalovirus exposure and HLA in healthy donors. CDR1 and CDR2 from the germline V gene are SGHAT and FQNNGV. Between the trimmed V and J ends, which lost 0 bases and 6 bases, there was a span of 6 bases. This CDR3 is built from 13 residues. Both 60 Vbeta primers and 13 Jbeta primers went into the PCR. Data came from immunoSEQ multiplex PCR; TCRdb stores just in-frame clones and leaves some out. The profile shows roughly 200,000 clones, 65% to 80% of them singletons. The TCR sequence derives from a young woman in good health and CMV-seropositive. The chain links TRBV11-2 to TRBJ1-5; D gene unclear. Sequenced input: PBMCs. CDR3 nucleotide sequence: TGTGCCAGCAGCTTAGATCGAGTTCAGCCCCAGCATTTT. Its protein is CASSLDRVQPQHF.